This T cell receptor beta chain appears in the sequencing data of a study of blood T cell repertoires in COVID-19. Background on the study: Researchers got acute and convalescent COVID-19 samples from the United States, Italy and Spain. In each case, the material was cDNA or gDNA derived from T cells, B-cell-depleted T cells, or PBMCs.

Trimming stripped 5 bases from V and 4 bases from J, with 16 bases between. This CDR3 region has 15 residues. The germline CDR1 and CDR2 sequences are LNHDA and SQIVND (reference sequence). Some clones are missing from TCRdb's copy, which holds only in-frame ones; the method was immunoSEQ multiplex PCR. The table shows just over 45,000 clones, with around 86% occurring only once. This clone was seen only once. The sample was peripheral blood. The clonotype originates from a human donor in a cohort sampled during active COVID-19. V is TRBV19 and J is TRBJ2-3; no definite D call. The CDR3: CASSELANAADTQYF. For the CDR3, the DNA is TGTGCCAGTAGTGAATTGGCCAACGCGGCAGATACGCAGTATTTT.